The sequence of this T cell receptor beta chain was determined in a study of early stage breast cancer tumors. The V gene's germline CDR1 is SGHKS and CDR2 YYEKEE (reference sequence). This CDR3 is built from 18 residues. The germline V and J ends were trimmed by 4 bases and 1 base, with 21 bases remaining between them. Each sample had two DNA replicates, about 0.52 ug blood or around 1.5 ug tissue. Assay used: immunoSEQ multiplex PCR; TCRdb lists only in-frame clones, some missing. This table has 30,000 or so clones, almost 75% appearing once. The clonotype was recovered from a person in their 40s with breast cancer. The chain joins TRBV5-5 to TRBJ1-3, with D possibly TRBD1 on 6 matching bases. Sequenced material: blood. The CDR3 nucleotides read TGTGCCAGCAGCAGAGGGACACCAGGCCCTTTTTCTGGAAACACCATATATTTT. Its protein is CASSRGTPGPFSGNTIYF.